This record looks at one T cell receptor (beta chain) sequence and its context. Antigen: not known. The CDR3 loop spans 17 amino acids. CDR1 and CDR2 (germline): SGHTA, FQGNSA. Germline trimming cut 1 base from V and 8 bases from J; bases unmatched to any gene: 12. The data stem from a study of EBV T-cell therapy then PD-1 blockade in nasopharyngeal carcinoma. Assay used: immunoSEQ multiplex PCR; TCRdb lists only in-frame clones, some missing. The sample records 22,000 or so clones, approximately 80% being singletons. Treatment reported: AdE1-LMPpoly-expanded autologous EBV-specific T-cell therapy followed by anti-PD-1 nivolumab.

This chain links TRBV7-2 with TRBJ2-1; 9 bases are shared with TRBD2. The specimen comprised CD8+ T cells from blood, sampled at day -245 from a patient whose treatment included autologous EBV-specific T cells and nivolumab. The sequence came from a man aged 35 to 55 with nasopharyngeal carcinoma. CDR3 DNA sequence: TGTGCCAGCAGCTTAGGGGGTTGGCGGGGGGGCCTTGATGAGCAGTTCTTC. Translation gives CASSLGGWRGGLDEQFF.